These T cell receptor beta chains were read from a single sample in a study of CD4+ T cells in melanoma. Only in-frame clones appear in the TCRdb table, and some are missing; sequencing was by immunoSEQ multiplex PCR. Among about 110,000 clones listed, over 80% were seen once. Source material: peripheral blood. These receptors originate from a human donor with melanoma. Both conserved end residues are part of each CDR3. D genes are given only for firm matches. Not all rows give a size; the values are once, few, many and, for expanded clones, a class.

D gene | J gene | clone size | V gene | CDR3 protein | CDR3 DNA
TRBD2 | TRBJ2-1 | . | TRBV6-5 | CASSYTGTSPPSAQFF | TGTGCCAGCAGTTACACCGGGACTAGCCCGCCCAGTGCGCAGTTCTTC
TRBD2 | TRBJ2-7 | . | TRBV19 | CASSIPIGEAGNPYEQYF | TGTGCCAGTAGTATCCCGATCGGGGAAGCGGGGAACCCCTACGAGCAGTACTTC
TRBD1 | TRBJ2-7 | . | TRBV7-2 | CASARPDRGVGEQYF | TGTGCCAGCGCCCGCCCCGACAGGGGAGTTGGCGAGCAGTACTTC
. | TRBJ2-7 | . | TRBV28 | CASSLHEQYF | TGTGCCAGCAGTTTACACGAGCAGTACTTC
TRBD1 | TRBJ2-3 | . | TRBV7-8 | CASSVQGTDTQYF | TGTGCCAGCAGCGTACAGGGGACGGATACGCAGTATTTT
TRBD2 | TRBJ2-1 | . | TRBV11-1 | CASSRFPSGRNYNEQFF | TGTGCCAGCAGCAGATTCCCTAGCGGGAGGAACTACAATGAGCAGTTCTTC
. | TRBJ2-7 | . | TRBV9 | CASSVALTAGMGAQYF | TGTGCCAGCAGCGTAGCACTAACGGCAGGGATGGGTGCCCAGTACTTC
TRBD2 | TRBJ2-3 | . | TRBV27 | CASSLRSSGSDTQYF | TGTGCCAGCAGTTTAAGGAGCAGCGGGAGTGATACGCAGTATTTT
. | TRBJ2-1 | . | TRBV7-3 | CASSLYKGEQFF | TGTGCCAGCAGCTTATATAAGGGTGAGCAGTTCTTC
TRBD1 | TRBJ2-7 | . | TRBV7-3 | CASSLGGQGPEQYF | TGTGCCAGCAGCCTAGGCGGACAGGGCCCCGAGCAGTACTTC
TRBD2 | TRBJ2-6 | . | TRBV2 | CASQRDRSGANVLTF | TGTGCCAGCCAGCGGGACCGCTCTGGGGCCAACGTCCTGACTTTC
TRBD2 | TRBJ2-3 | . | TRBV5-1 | CASRGGPSTDTQYF | TGCGCCAGTCGCGGGGGTCCTAGCACAGATACGCAGTATTTT
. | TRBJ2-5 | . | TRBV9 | CASSVAWSAGRETQYF | TGTGCCAGCAGCGTAGCTTGGTCCGCGGGACGGGAGACCCAGTACTTC
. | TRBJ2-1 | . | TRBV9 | CASSAGHLRPTNNEQFF | TGTGCCAGCAGCGCCGGCCACCTTCGACCTACTAACAATGAGCAGTTCTTC
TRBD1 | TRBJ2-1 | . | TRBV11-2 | CASSLADRGNEQFF | TGTGCCAGCAGCTTGGCGGACAGGGGGAATGAGCAGTTCTTC
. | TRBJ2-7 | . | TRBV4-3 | CASSFVGSSYEQYF | TGCGCCAGCAGTTTTGTGGGGAGCTCCTACGAGCAGTACTTC
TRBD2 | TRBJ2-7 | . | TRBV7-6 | CASSASLLAGSYEQYF | TGTGCCAGCAGCGCCAGTCTACTAGCGGGGTCCTACGAGCAGTACTTC
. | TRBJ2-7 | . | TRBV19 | CASSIGGRGEQYF | TGTGCCAGTAGTATCGGAGGTCGGGGGGAGCAGTACTTC
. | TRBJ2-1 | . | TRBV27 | CASRGGYNEQFF | TGTGCCAGTCGAGGAGGCTACAATGAGCAGTTCTTC
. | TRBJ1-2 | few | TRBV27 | CASSSIRHYGYTF | TGTGCCAGCAGCAGCATAAGACACTATGGCTACACCTTC
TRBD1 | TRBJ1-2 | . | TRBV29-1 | CSVDDGTGYGYTF | TGCAGCGTTGATGATGGGACAGGGTATGGCTACACCTTC
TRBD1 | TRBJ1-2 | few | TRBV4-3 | CASSQRQGGQVGGYTF | TGCGCCAGCAGCCAAAGACAGGGAGGACAGGTCGGGGGCTACACCTTC
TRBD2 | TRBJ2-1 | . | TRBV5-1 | CASSPSKAGGLGDIEQFF | TGCGCCAGCTCTCCGTCGAAAGCGGGAGGGCTTGGGGACATTGAGCAGTTCTTC
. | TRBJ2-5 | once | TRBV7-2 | CASSTGQVKETQYF | TGTGCCAGCAGCACAGGACAAGTAAAAGAGACCCAGTACTTC
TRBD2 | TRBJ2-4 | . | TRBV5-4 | CASSLAGGPQNIQYF | TGTGCCAGCAGCTTGGCGGGAGGGCCCCAAAACATTCAGTACTTC
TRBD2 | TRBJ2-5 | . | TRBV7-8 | CASSEAALAGVGETQYF | TGTGCCAGCAGCGAAGCCGCGCTAGCGGGGGTGGGAGAGACCCAGTACTTC
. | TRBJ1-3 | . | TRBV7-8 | CASSLVFSGVDSGNTIYF | TGTGCCAGCAGCTTAGTGTTTAGCGGGGTTGACTCTGGAAACACCATATATTTT
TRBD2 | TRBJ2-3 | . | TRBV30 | CAWTRLAGSDTQYF | TGTGCCTGGACCCGACTAGCGGGGTCAGATACGCAGTATTTT
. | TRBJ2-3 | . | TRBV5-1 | CASSGGGASTDTQYF | TGCGCCAGCAGCGGAGGGGGGGCTAGCACAGATACGCAGTATTTT
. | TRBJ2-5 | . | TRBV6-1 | CASSESTRGETQYF | TGTGCCAGCAGTGAAAGTACTAGGGGAGAGACCCAGTACTTC
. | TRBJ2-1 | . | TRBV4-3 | CASSQGQGSSYNEQFF | TGCGCCAGCAGCCAAGGGCAGGGAAGCTCCTACAATGAGCAGTTCTTC
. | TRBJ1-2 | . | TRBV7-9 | CASSSETGVFYGYTF | TGTGCCAGCAGCTCCGAGACAGGTGTCTTTTATGGCTACACCTTC
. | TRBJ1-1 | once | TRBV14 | CASSQDRGSPRAFF | TGTGCCAGCAGCCAAGACCGGGGTTCACCCCGAGCTTTCTTT
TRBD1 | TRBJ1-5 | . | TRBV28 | CASSSGQGVVKPQHF | TGTGCCAGCAGCTCGGGACAGGGGGTAGTAAAGCCCCAGCATTTT
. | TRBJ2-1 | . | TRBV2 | CASNDGVTDEQFF | TGTGCCAGCAATGATGGGGTTACGGATGAGCAGTTCTTC
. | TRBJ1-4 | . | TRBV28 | CASRGGGAATNEKLFF | TGTGCCAGCAGGGGGGGTGGAGCCGCAACTAATGAAAAACTGTTTTTT
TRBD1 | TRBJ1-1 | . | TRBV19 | CASRGGQGGKKNTEAFF | TGTGCCAGTAGAGGCGGACAGGGAGGCAAAAAGAACACTGAAGCTTTCTTT
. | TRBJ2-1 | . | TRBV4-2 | CASSQARGNEQFF | TGTGCCAGCAGCCAAGCTAGAGGGAATGAGCAGTTCTTC
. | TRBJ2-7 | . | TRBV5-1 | CASTLTLRGEGYEQYF | TGCGCCAGCACCCTTACTCTCAGGGGTGAGGGATACGAGCAGTACTTC
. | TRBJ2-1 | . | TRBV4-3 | CASSQDNRGNEQFF | TGCGCCAGCAGCCAAGATAATCGTGGGAATGAGCAGTTCTTC
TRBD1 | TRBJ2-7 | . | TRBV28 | CASRTGADDEQYF | TGTGCCAGCAGAACAGGGGCCGACGACGAGCAGTACTTC
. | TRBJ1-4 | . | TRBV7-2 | CASSSRTRDEKLFF | TGTGCCAGCAGCTCGCGGACTCGCGATGAAAAACTGTTTTTT
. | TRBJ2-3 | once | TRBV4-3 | CASSQDLPNDFPDTQYF | TGCGCCAGCAGCCAAGATCTCCCGAACGACTTCCCCGATACGCAGTATTTT
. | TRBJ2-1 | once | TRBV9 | CASSVAGAYNEQFF | TGTGCCAGCAGCGTAGCCGGGGCCTACAATGAGCAGTTCTTC
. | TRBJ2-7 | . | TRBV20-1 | CSGTRGYEQYF | TGCAGTGGCACTAGGGGGTACGAGCAGTACTTC
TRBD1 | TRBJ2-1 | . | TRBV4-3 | CASSQGRQGLNEQFF | TGCGCCAGCAGCCAGGGGAGACAGGGGCTCAATGAGCAGTTCTTC
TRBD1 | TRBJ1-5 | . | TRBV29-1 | CSVGEQGNNQPQHF | TGCAGCGTTGGGGAACAGGGGAACAATCAGCCCCAGCATTTT
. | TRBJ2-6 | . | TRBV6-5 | CASSYGPGANVLTF | TGTGCCAGCAGTTACGGCCCTGGGGCCAACGTCCTGACTTTC